The clone carrying this T cell receptor (beta chain) came up many times. Antigen unknown. Using a J-beta primer mix together with a sample-barcoded 5' primer, a second PCR was run for roughly 6 to 12 cycles. Carrying 12 random nucleotides, a template-switch adaptor labeled each individual cDNA molecule. A single record per CDR3 protein comes from TCRdb applying MiXCR to the 5' RACE reads. The sample has fewer than 900,000 distinct CDR3 sequences; roughly 41% are singletons. These data belong to a study of blood T cells in healthy people across ages. Findings of the study overall: TCR beta diversity, measured per million T cells, fell in a roughly linear way with age.

For every donor, a draw yielded 9.5 to 10 milliliters of peripheral blood. Per sample, no less than 6 micrograms of total RNA were extracted. The germline V gene encodes CDR1 MGHRA and CDR2 YSYEKL. Trimming removed 1 base from V and 9 bases from J, with 7 bases in between. This CDR3 has 12 amino acids. The source material was blood. The TCR originated in a woman in her sixties or seventies in good health. The chain recombines TRBV4-1 with TRBJ2-1; tentatively, D is TRBD2 (5 bases). The CDR3 reads CASSQGEIEQFF. Written as DNA, the CDR3 is TGCGCCAGCAGCCAAGGGGAGATTGAGCAGTTCTTC.